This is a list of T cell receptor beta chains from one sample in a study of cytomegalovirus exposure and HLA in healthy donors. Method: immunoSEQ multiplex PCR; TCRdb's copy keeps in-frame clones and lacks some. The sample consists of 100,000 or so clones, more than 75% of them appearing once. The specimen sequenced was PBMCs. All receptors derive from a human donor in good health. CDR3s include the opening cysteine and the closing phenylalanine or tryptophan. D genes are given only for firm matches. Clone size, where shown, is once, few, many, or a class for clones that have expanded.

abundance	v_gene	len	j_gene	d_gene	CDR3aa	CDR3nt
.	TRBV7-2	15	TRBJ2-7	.	CASSLGGGQMGEQYF	TGTGCCAGCAGCTTAGGGGGGGGGCAAATGGGCGAGCAGTACTTC
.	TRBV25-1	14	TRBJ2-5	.	CASSEFNSQETQYF	TGTGCCAGCAGTGAATTCAACTCCCAAGAGACCCAGTACTTC
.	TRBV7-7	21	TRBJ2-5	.	CASSLGPQVPAGKRGSETQYF	TGTGCCAGCAGCTTAGGACCACAGGTACCAGCGGGAAAGAGGGGGTCGGAGACCCAGTACTTC
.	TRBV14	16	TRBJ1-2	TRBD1	CASSQGNWTGFFRYTF	TGTGCCAGCAGCCAAGGAAACTGGACAGGATTTTTTCGCTACACCTTC
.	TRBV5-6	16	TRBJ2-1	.	CASSLQLGSRRDEQFF	TGTGCCAGCAGCTTGCAACTAGGATCCCGGCGCGATGAGCAGTTCTTC
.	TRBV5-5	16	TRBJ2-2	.	CASSLGGAGNTGELFF	TGTGCCAGCAGCTTAGGCGGGGCGGGGAACACCGGGGAGCTGTTTTTT
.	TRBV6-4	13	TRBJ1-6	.	CASSAYTNSPLHF	TGTGCCAGCAGTGCTTACACCAATTCACCCCTCCACTTT
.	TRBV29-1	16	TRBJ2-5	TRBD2	CSVVTSGKGLQETQYF	TGCAGCGTTGTGACTAGCGGTAAGGGCCTACAAGAGACCCAGTACTTC
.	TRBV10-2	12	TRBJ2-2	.	CATTRATGELFF	TGCGCCACCACTAGGGCCACCGGGGAGCTGTTTTTT
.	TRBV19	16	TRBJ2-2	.	CASSYLQGANTGELFF	TGTGCCAGTAGCTACCTACAGGGCGCGAACACCGGGGAGCTGTTTTTT
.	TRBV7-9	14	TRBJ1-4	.	CASSLERGREKLFF	TGTGCCAGCAGCTTAGAGCGGGGGAGGGAAAAACTGTTTTTT
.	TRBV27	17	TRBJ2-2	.	CASSESIGDTSTGELFF	TGTGCCAGCAGTGAATCCATAGGGGACACAAGCACCGGGGAGCTGTTTTTT
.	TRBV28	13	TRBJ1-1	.	CASSLLMSTEAFF	TGTGCCAGCAGTTTACTGATGAGCACTGAAGCTTTCTTT
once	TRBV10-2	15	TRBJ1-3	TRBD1	CASSEGQGLGNTIYF	TGCGCCAGCAGTGAGGGACAGGGCCTCGGAAACACCATATATTTT
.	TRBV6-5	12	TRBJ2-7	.	CASSGRGGEQYF	TGTGCCAGCTCCGGAAGGGGAGGCGAGCAGTACTTC
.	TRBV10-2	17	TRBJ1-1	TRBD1	CASSELQGEELNTEAFF	TGCGCCAGCAGTGAGTTACAGGGGGAAGAATTGAACACTGAAGCTTTCTTT
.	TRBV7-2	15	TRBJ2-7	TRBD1	CASSPSSRGQAVRYF	TGTGCCAGCAGCCCTTCGAGCAGGGGGCAGGCGGTGCGGTACTTC
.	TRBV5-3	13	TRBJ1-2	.	CARSSDSNGGYTF	TGTGCCAGAAGCTCCGACTCCAATGGGGGCTACACCTTC
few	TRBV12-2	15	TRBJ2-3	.	CASRLRQGRADTQYF	TGTGCAAGTCGCTTAAGACAGGGGAGGGCAGATACGCAGTATTTT
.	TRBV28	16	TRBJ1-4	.	CATGPNRVGTNEKLFF	TGTGCCACCGGACCGAACAGGGTGGGCACTAATGAAAAACTGTTTTTT
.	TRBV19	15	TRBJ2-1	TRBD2	CASSMTSGRVNEQFF	TGTGCCAGTAGTATGACTAGCGGGAGAGTCAATGAGCAGTTCTTC
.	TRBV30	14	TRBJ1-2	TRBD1	CAWSGGTGVYGYTF	TGTGCCTGGAGTGGAGGGACAGGGGTCTATGGCTACACCTTC